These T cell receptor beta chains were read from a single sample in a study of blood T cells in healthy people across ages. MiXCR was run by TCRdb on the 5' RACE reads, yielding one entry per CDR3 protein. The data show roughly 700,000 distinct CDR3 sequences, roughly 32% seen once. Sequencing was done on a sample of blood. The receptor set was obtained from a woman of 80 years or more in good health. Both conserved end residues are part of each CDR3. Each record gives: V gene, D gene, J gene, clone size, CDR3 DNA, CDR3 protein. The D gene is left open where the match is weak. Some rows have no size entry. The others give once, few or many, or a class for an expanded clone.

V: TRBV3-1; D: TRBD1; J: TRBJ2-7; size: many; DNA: TGTGCCAGCAGCCAACCGGGACAGAGGACCTACGAGCAGTACTTC; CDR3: CASSQPGQRTYEQYF
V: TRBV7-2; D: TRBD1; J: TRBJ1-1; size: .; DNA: TGTGCCAGCCGATGGACAGGGGACACTGAAGCTTTCTTT; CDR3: CASRWTGDTEAFF
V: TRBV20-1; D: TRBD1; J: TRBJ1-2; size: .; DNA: TGCAGTGCTATCCGACGGGACAGGGGGCGCGGCTATGGCTACACCTTC; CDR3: CSAIRRDRGRGYGYTF
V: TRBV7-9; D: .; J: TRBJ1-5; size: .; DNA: TGTGCCAGCAGCAAGGACAGAAGCAATCAGCCCCAGCATTTT; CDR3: CASSKDRSNQPQHF
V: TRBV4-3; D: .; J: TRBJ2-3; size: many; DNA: TGCGCCAGCAGCCAGACGGAGTGGGGCACAGATACGCAGTATTTT; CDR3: CASSQTEWGTDTQYF
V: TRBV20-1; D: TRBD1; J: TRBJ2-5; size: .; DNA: TGCAGTGCTGCCCGGGACAGTTTAACACAAGAGACCCAGTACTTC; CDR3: CSAARDSLTQETQYF
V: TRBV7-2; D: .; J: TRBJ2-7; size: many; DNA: TGTGCCAGCAGCTTAGAGGGACTCCCGTCCTACGAGCAGTACTTC; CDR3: CASSLEGLPSYEQYF
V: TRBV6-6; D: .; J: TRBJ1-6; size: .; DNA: TGTGCCAGCAGTTACCCGGAGAGGACTACGAATCCACCCCTCCACTTT; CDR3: CASSYPERTTNPPLHF
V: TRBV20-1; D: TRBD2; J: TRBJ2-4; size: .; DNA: TGCAGTGCCGGGAGGGGGCGACTAGCGGGAGAACTATTAGCCAAAAACATTCAGTACTTC; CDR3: CSAGRGRLAGELLAKNIQYF
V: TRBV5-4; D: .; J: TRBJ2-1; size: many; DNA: TGTGCCAGCAGCTTGGGGTTGCGGGGAAGCAATGAGCAGTTCTTC; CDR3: CASSLGLRGSNEQFF
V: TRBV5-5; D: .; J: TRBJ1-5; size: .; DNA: TGTGCCAGCAGCTTTGCGTCGGGGGGCAATCAGCCCCAGCATTTT; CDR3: CASSFASGGNQPQHF
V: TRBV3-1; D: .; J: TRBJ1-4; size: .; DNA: TGTGCCAGCAGCCAAGAAGAGAGTCGGGAAAAACTGTTTTTT; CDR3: CASSQEESREKLFF
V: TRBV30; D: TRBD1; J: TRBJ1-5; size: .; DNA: TGTGCCTGGGGGACAGGGAACAATCAGCCCCAGCATTTT; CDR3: CAWGTGNNQPQHF
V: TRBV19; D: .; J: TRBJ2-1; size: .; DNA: TGTGCCAGTAGGGTGAGGGGGGGGCCGGGGGATGAGCAGTTCTTC; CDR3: CASRVRGGPGDEQFF
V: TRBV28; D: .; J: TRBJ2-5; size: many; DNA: TGTGCCAGCAGACGAGGGGGCGCGGGGGAGACCCAGTACTTC; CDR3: CASRRGGAGETQYF
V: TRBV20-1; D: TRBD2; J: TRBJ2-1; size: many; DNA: TGCAGTGCTCTGCCTAGCGGGGGGGAGGTCTACAATGAGCAGTTCTTC; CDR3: CSALPSGGEVYNEQFF
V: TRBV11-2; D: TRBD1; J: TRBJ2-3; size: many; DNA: TGTGCCAGCAGCTTCTCACAGGGGGCCTCTACGCAGTATTTT; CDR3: CASSFSQGASTQYF
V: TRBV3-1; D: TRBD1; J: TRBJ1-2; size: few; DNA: TGTGCCAGCAGCCAAGGAACCTTTAGACAGGGGGCCTATGGCTACACCTTC; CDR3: CASSQGTFRQGAYGYTF
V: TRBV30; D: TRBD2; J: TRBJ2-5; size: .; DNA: TGTGCCTGGAGTCCGTCACTAGCGGGGGGGCCAGAGACCCAGTACTTC; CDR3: CAWSPSLAGGPETQYF
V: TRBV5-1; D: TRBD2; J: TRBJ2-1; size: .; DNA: TGCGCCAGCCTTAGCGGGCCAGAGAGCTCCTACAATGAGCAGTTCTTC; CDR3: CASLSGPESSYNEQFF
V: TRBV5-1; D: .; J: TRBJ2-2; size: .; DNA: TGCGCCAGCCGCAGGACTGCAACCACCGGGGAGCTGTTTTTT; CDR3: CASRRTATTGELFF
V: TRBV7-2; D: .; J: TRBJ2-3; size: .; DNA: TGTACCAGCAGCTTAGTGGGGGCGTATATGGATACGCAGTATTTT; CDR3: CTSSLVGAYMDTQYF
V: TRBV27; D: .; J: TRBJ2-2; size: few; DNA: TGTGCCAGCAGTTTAAACAGGGCTGGCGGGGAGCTGTTTTTT; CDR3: CASSLNRAGGELFF
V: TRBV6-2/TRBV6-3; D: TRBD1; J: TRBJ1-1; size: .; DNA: TGTGCCAGCACGACAGGGGCGGGGAACACTGAAGCTTTCTTT; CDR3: CASTTGAGNTEAFF
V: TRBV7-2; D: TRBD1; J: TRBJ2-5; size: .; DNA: TGTGCCAGCAGCTTAAACCAGGGACAGGGAGGGGAGCAGTACTTC; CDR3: CASSLNQGQGGEQYF
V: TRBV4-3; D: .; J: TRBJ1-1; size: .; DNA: TGCGCCAGCAGCCAAGGCATTCCAGGGGAGTATGTGAACACTGAAGCTTTCTTT; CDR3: CASSQGIPGEYVNTEAFF
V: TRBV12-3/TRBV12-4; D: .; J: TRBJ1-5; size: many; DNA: TGTGCCAGCAGTTTAGGGGTTATACGCAATCAGCCCCAGCATTTT; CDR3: CASSLGVIRNQPQHF
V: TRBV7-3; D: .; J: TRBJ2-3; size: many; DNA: TGTGCCAGCAGCTTAATAGCGGATAGCACAGATACGCAGTATTTT; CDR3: CASSLIADSTDTQYF
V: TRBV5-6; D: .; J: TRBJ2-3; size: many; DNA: TGTGCCAGCAGCTTGAGGCCAGCCACAGATACGCAGTATTTT; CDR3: CASSLRPATDTQYF
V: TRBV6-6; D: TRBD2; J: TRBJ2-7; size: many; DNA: TGTGCCAGTGGGACTAGCGTCTCCTACGAGCAGTACTTC; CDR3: CASGTSVSYEQYF
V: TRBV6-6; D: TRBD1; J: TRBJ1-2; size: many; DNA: TGTGCCAGCAGCAAACGACAGGGGGAAGATGGCTACACCTTC; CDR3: CASSKRQGEDGYTF
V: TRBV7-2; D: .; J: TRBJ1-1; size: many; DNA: TGTGCCAGCACCCTTCGGAGGGGGAACACTGAAGCTTTCTTT; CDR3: CASTLRRGNTEAFF
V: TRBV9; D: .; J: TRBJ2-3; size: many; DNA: TGTGCCAGCAGCTGGAATGACCGGCCGAACACAGATACGCAGTATTTT; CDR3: CASSWNDRPNTDTQYF
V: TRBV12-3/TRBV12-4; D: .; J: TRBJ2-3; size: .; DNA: TGTGCCAGCAGTTTAGGCTTGAAGGGGACGCAGTATTTT; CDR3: CASSLGLKGTQYF
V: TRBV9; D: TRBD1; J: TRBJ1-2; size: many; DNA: TGTGCCAGCAGCGCCTCCGGGACAGACTATGGCTACACCTTC; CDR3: CASSASGTDYGYTF
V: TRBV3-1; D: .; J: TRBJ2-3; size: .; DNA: TGTGCCAGCAGCCAAGGCGCAGGGACTAGCACAGATACGCAGTATTTT; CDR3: CASSQGAGTSTDTQYF
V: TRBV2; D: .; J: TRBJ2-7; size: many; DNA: TGTGCCAGCACCCCCAGGGACACCTCAGCCTACGAGCAGTACTTC; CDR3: CASTPRDTSAYEQYF
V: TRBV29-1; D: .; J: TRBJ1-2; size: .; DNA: TGCAGCGCGGTACTGACTGGGGCGCGGGACACCTTC; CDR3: CSAVLTGARDTF
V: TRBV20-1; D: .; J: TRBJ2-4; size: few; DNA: TGCAGTGCTAGGGGGAAAGGGGTGGCCAAAAACATTCAGTACTTC; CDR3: CSARGKGVAKNIQYF
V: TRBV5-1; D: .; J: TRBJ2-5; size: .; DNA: TGCGCCAGCAAGTCCGACGGGGGCCTCAATGAGCAGTACTTC; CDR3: CASKSDGGLNEQYF
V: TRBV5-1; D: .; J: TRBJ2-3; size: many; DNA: TGCGCCAGCAGCTTGGGGTTATGGCAGGGGCAAGATACGCAGTATTTT; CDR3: CASSLGLWQGQDTQYF
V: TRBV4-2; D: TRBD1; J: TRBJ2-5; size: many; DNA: TGTGCCAGCAGCCTCCGGACAGGGACAGAAGAGACCCAGTACTTC; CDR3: CASSLRTGTEETQYF
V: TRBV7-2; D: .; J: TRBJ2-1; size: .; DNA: TGTGCCAGCAGCTTAGGAGGGGGGCAGATTCTGGGCGGTGAGCAGTTCTTC; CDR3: CASSLGGGQILGGEQFF
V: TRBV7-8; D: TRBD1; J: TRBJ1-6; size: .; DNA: TGTGCCAGCAGCTTAGGGTCAGGGGGCGCAAGAAATTCACCCCTCCACTTT; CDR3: CASSLGSGGARNSPLHF
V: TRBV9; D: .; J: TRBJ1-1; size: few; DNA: TGTGCCAGCAGTGCCACAGGGAGAGTATCTGAAGCTTTCTTT; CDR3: CASSATGRVSEAFF
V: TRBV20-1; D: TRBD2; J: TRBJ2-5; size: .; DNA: TGCAGTGCTCTTACCCTAGGACTAGACGAGACCCAGTACTTC; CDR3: CSALTLGLDETQYF
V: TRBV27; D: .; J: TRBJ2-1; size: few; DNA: TGTGCCAGCAGTTTAAGAGTAGAGTACTACAATGAGCAGTTCTTC; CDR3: CASSLRVEYYNEQFF
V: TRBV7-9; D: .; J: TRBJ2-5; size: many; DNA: TGTGCCAGCAGCCACTCCGGGGCGAGACAAGAGACCCAGTACTTC; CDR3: CASSHSGARQETQYF
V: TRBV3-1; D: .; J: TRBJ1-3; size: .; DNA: TGTGCCAGCAGCCCCAAACGCAGGCCCTCTGGAAACACCATATATTTT; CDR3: CASSPKRRPSGNTIYF
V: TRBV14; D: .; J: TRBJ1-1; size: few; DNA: TGTGCCAGCAGCCAAGTTACAGGGCGGACTGAAGCTTTCTTT; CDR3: CASSQVTGRTEAFF
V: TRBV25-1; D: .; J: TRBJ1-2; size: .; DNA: TGTGCCAGCAGGTTGGACAGAACGAACTATGGCTACACCTTC; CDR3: CASRLDRTNYGYTF
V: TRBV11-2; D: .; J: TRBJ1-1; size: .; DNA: TGTGCCAGCAGCTTGGGTCCGGACAGCCGACCTTTCTTT; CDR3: CASSLGPDSRPFF
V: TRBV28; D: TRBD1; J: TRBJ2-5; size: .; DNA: TGTGCCACCAGTGACGTCGCAGGGGGCTTAGAGACCCAGTACTTC; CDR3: CATSDVAGGLETQYF
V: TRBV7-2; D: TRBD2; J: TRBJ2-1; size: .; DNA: TGTGCCAGCAGCTCGGCGGGGGGCCGTTGCAATGAGCAGTTCTTC; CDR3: CASSSAGGRCNEQFF
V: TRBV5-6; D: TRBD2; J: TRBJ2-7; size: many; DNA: TGTGCCAGCAGCTGGCGGTCAGCGGGGGGCCACGAGCAGTACTTC; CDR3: CASSWRSAGGHEQYF
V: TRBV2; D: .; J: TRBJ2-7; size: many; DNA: TGTGCCAGCAGTGAATCCGAAGACTACGAGCAGTACTTC; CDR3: CASSESEDYEQYF
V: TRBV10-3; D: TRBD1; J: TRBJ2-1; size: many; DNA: TGTGCCATCAGTGAGTCGGACAGGGGGAATGAGCAGTTCTTC; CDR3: CAISESDRGNEQFF
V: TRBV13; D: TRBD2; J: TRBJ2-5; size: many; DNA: TGTGCCAGCAGCCAATTAGCGGGGGGGCAAGAGACCCAGTACTTC; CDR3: CASSQLAGGQETQYF